This is a list of T cell receptor beta chains from one sample in a study of cytomegalovirus exposure and HLA in healthy donors. The data were produced by immunoSEQ multiplex PCR, yet TCRdb's version contains in-frame clones alone and is incomplete. The sample shows about 140,000 clones, around 80% of them seen only once. The source material was PBMCs. The receptors stem from a man between 18 and 35 years old in good health and CMV-seropositive. Each CDR3 is given with its conserved first and last residue. The D gene is left open where the match is weak. Clone size is not always given. Where it is, it says once, few, many or a class for expanded clones.

j_gene: TRBJ1-1
v_gene: TRBV19
d_gene: TRBD1
abundance: -
CDR3nt: TGTGCCAGTAGCACCGGGACAGGGGGCACTGAAGCTTTCTTT
CDR3aa: CASSTGTGGTEAFF

j_gene: TRBJ2-7
v_gene: TRBV7-7
d_gene: -
abundance: -
CDR3nt: TGTGCTAGCAGCTTAGGAGCGGACTACGAGCAGTACTTC
CDR3aa: CASSLGADYEQYF

j_gene: TRBJ2-7
v_gene: TRBV6-5
d_gene: TRBD2
abundance: -
CDR3nt: TGTGCCAGCAGTTATTCGGGCGGGGGACGCCTCGGGGAGCAGTACTTC
CDR3aa: CASSYSGGGRLGEQYF

j_gene: TRBJ1-1
v_gene: TRBV5-1
d_gene: TRBD1
abundance: -
CDR3nt: TGCGCCAGCAGCGTGGCCGGGACAGGGGGCGCCGCTGAAGCTTTCTTT
CDR3aa: CASSVAGTGGAAEAFF

j_gene: TRBJ2-7
v_gene: TRBV4-1
d_gene: TRBD1
abundance: -
CDR3nt: TGCGCCAGCAGCCCCCATGCGGGACAGGGGATAAACGAGCAGTACTTC
CDR3aa: CASSPHAGQGINEQYF

j_gene: TRBJ1-4
v_gene: TRBV28
d_gene: TRBD1
abundance: -
CDR3nt: TGTGCCAGCAGTTCAAGTTTGGAACAGGGGGCTTCTAATGAAAAACTGTTTTTT
CDR3aa: CASSSSLEQGASNEKLFF

j_gene: TRBJ1-2
v_gene: TRBV14
d_gene: -
abundance: -
CDR3nt: TGTGCCAGCAGCCAAGATCTCGGGGTTTCTGGCTACACCTTC
CDR3aa: CASSQDLGVSGYTF

j_gene: TRBJ2-7
v_gene: TRBV5-1
d_gene: -
abundance: -
CDR3nt: TGCGCCAGCAGCTCCTCCTTTAGCGGAAAGACCTACGAGCAGTACTTC
CDR3aa: CASSSSFSGKTYEQYF

j_gene: TRBJ1-2
v_gene: TRBV29-1
d_gene: TRBD1
abundance: -
CDR3nt: TGCAGCGTTGTGGGGGACAGGGGGTATGGCTACACCTTC
CDR3aa: CSVVGDRGYGYTF

j_gene: TRBJ1-2
v_gene: TRBV30
d_gene: -
abundance: -
CDR3nt: TGTGCCTGGGGTAGGAGTGGCTATGGCTACACCTTC
CDR3aa: CAWGRSGYGYTF

j_gene: TRBJ1-4
v_gene: TRBV4-1
d_gene: TRBD1
abundance: few
CDR3nt: TGCGCCAGCAGCCAGGGGCCCCAGGGGGCGACGGATGAAAAACTGTTTTTT
CDR3aa: CASSQGPQGATDEKLFF

j_gene: TRBJ2-1
v_gene: TRBV19
d_gene: TRBD1
abundance: -
CDR3nt: TGTGCCAGTAGTATACATCAACAGGGGGCCTACAATGAGCAGTTCTTC
CDR3aa: CASSIHQQGAYNEQFF

j_gene: TRBJ2-1
v_gene: TRBV5-4
d_gene: TRBD2
abundance: -
CDR3nt: TGTGCCAGCAGCTCCTCCGGGACTAGCGGGAATGAGCAGTTCTTC
CDR3aa: CASSSSGTSGNEQFF

j_gene: TRBJ1-1
v_gene: TRBV13
d_gene: -
abundance: -
CDR3nt: TGTGCCAGCAGCTACATCACAGGGCTCGGTACTGAAGCTTTCTTT
CDR3aa: CASSYITGLGTEAFF

j_gene: TRBJ2-2
v_gene: TRBV5-1
d_gene: -
abundance: -
CDR3nt: TGCGCCAGCAGCTCCTACGGCGGCACTACGCTTAACACCGGGGAGCTGTTTTTT
CDR3aa: CASSSYGGTTLNTGELFF

j_gene: TRBJ2-7
v_gene: TRBV28
d_gene: TRBD2
abundance: -
CDR3nt: TGTGCCAGCAGTGTTAGCGGGAGACCCTCCTACGAGCAGTACTTC
CDR3aa: CASSVSGRPSYEQYF